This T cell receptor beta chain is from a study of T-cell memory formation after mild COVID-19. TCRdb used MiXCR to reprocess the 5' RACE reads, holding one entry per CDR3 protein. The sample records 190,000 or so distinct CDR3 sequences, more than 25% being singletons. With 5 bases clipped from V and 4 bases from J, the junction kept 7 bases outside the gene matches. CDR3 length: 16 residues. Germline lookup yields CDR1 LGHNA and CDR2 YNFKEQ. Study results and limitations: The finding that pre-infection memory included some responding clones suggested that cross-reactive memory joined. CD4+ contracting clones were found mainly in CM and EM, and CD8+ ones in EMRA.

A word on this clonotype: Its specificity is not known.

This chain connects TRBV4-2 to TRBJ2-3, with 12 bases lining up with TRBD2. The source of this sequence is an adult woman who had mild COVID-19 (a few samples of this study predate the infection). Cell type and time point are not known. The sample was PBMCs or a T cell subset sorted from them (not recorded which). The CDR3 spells CASSVRSSGGADTQYF. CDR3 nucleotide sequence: TGTGCCAGCAGCGTCCGATCTAGCGGGGGGGCAGATACGCAGTATTTT.